The 23 T cell receptor beta chains given below trace back to one sample, sequenced in a study of T cell responses to AZD1222 COVID-19 vaccine. Assay used: immunoSEQ multiplex PCR; TCRdb lists only in-frame clones, some missing. The table lists 120,000 or so clones, about four fifths of them singletons. The sequences come from peripheral blood, collected on day 0 of AZD1222 vaccination. These receptors were collected from an adult in good health.

The chain is built from TRBV18 and TRBJ2-5, with D possibly TRBD2 on 5 matching bases. The CDR3 totals 13 residues. Trimming pared 4 bases from V and 1 base from J, leaving 7 bases between. CDR1 is KGHSH and CDR2 is LQKENI in the germline V gene. For the CDR3, the DNA is TGTGCCAGCTCACGGGAGTTCCAAGAGACCCAGTACTTC. Its translation: CASSREFQETQYF.

The chain is built from TRBV6-5 and TRBJ1-2; D remains ambiguous. The CDR3 length is 15 residues. CDR1 is MNHEY and CDR2 is SVGAGI in the germline V gene. V was cut by 0 bases and J by 3 bases, with 11 bases left in between. The CDR3 loop reads CASSYSMGVDYGYTF. The CDR3, as DNA: TGTGCCAGCAGTTACTCGATGGGAGTAGACTATGGCTACACCTTC.

This sequence joins TRBV6-1 and TRBJ1-4, with D perhaps TRBD1 (6 bases). The CDR3 is 13 amino acids. Trimming cost V 6 bases and J 8 bases, with 13 bases left between them. Looked up from germline, CDR1 is MNHNS and CDR2 is SASEGT. CDR3 region: CASSDRRSEKLFF. The CDR3 DNA sequence: TGTGCCAGCAGCGACAGGAGAAGCGAAAAACTGTTTTTT.

V and J are TRBV18 and TRBJ2-1; a weak D match, TRBD1 (5 bases). CDR1 and CDR2 from the germline V gene are KGHSH and LQKENI. The CDR3 consists of 15 residues. Trimming left V 3 bases short and J 1 base short, with 10 bases between. In DNA form, the CDR3 reads TGTGCCAGCTCACCCCAGGGTTTTTCCTACAATGAGCAGTTCTTC. The encoded protein is CASSPQGFSYNEQFF.

V and J are TRBV9 and TRBJ2-7; D call uncertain. The V end lost 0 bases, the J end lost 3 bases, and 10 bases lay between the germline ends. Germline loops: CDR1 SGDLS, CDR2 YYNGEE. CDR3 length: 14 amino acids. CDR3 in amino acids: CASSVEADYYEQYF. The CDR3 DNA is TGTGCCAGCAGCGTAGAGGCAGATTACTACGAGCAGTACTTC.

The genes are TRBV23-1 and TRBJ2-7; D ambiguous. Being an ORF, TRBV23-1 has a function that is uncertain. This CDR3 is 13 amino acids long. Trimming removed 2 bases at V and 0 bases at J, with 5 bases between. As DNA, the CDR3 is TGCGCCAGCAGTCAAGGCCGCTCCTACGAGCAGTACTTC. It translates to CASSQGRSYEQYF.

The CDR3 loop is CASSVAGRDNSPLHF. The CDR3 DNA reads as TGTGCCAGCAGCGTAGCTGGCAGGGATAATTCACCCCTCCACTTT. The chain links TRBV9 to TRBJ1-6, with a tentative D call TRBD1 (5 bases). The CDR3 loop spans 15 amino acids. Germline CDR1 reads SGDLS; CDR2 reads YYNGEE. Trimming shortened V by 0 bases and J by 5 bases, and 9 bases separated the two germline ends.

This clone was recorded at least ten times. V is TRBV5-4 and J is TRBJ2-7; D might be TRBD2 (6 bases). Germline V lookup: CDR1 SGHNT, CDR2 YYREEE (reference sequence). CDR3 length: 14 amino acids. Trimming stripped 4 bases from V and 5 bases from J, with 16 bases between. CDR3: CASSTGLVVHEQYF. For the CDR3, the DNA is TGTGCCAGCAGCACGGGACTGGTGGTCCACGAGCAGTACTTC. The full variable domain, rest sourced from reference TRBV5-4 and TRBJ2-7, is ETGVTQSPTHLIKTRGQQVTLRCSSQSGHNTVSWYQQALGQGPQFIFQYYREEENGRGNFPPRFSGLQFPNYSSELNVNALELDDSALYLCASSTGLVVHEQYFGPGTRLTVT.

The CDR3 loop reads CASSGGRSNQPQHF. The DNA of the CDR3 is TGTGCCAGCAGCGGTGGTAGGAGCAATCAGCCCCAGCATTTT. V is TRBV28 and J is TRBJ1-5; D is undetermined. The V gene's germline CDR1 is MDHEN and CDR2 SYDVKM. Trimming left V 6 bases short and J 1 base short, with 10 bases between. The CDR3 totals 14 residues.

The genes are TRBV28 and TRBJ2-7; 7 nucleotides line up with TRBD1. V lost 7 bases and J lost 0; bases outside the gene matches: 3. The CDR3 sequence is 13 residues long. CDR1 and CDR2 from the germline V gene are MDHEN and SYDVKM. CDR3 protein: CASKTGISYEQYF. The CDR3 DNA reads TGTGCCAGCAAGACAGGGATCTCCTACGAGCAGTACTTC.

V gene TRBV18 combines with J gene TRBJ2-7; 7 nucleotides agree with TRBD1. The CDR3 is 15 amino acids. J was trimmed by 2 bases and V by 2 bases; bases with no gene match: 6. Germline CDR1 and CDR2: KGHSH and LQKENI. CDR3 DNA: TGTGCCAGCTCACCAACAGGGGTTAACACCTACGAGCAGTACTTC. Amino acid sequence: CASSPTGVNTYEQYF.

This clone was counted only a few times. The genes are TRBV27 and TRBJ2-5; weak D call: TRBD1 (5 bases). The CDR3 sequence is 15 residues long. Trimming pared 6 bases from V and 5 bases from J, leaving 19 bases between. Germline-derived CDR1 and CDR2 are MNHEY and SMNVEV (reference sequence). This CDR3 is CASRTRQGAWETQYF. For the CDR3, the DNA is TGTGCCAGCAGGACCCGACAAGGGGCGTGGGAGACCCAGTACTTC.

The chain is built from TRBV28 and TRBJ2-5, with D possibly matching TRBD2 (5 bases). CDR1 and CDR2 from the germline V gene are MDHEN and SYDVKM. V dropped 5 bases and J dropped 1 base, with 14 bases sitting between them. The CDR3 sequence is 15 residues long. CDR3 DNA: TGTGCCAGCAGTACCCCACGGGGATCCCAAGAGACCCAGTACTTC. It codes for CASSTPRGSQETQYF. The full variable domain, with the rest looked up from reference TRBV28 and TRBJ2-5, is DVKVTQSSRYLVKRTGEKVFLECVQDMDHENMFWYRQDPGLGLRLIYFSYDVKMKEKGDIPEGYSVSREKKERFSLILESASTNQTSMYLCASSTPRGSQETQYFGPGTRLLVL.

The V and J genes are TRBV10-2 and TRBJ2-7; no reliable D call. Per germline, CDR1 WSHSY and CDR2 SAAADI. The CDR3 spans 13 residues. V gave up 5 bases and J gave up 6 bases, with 14 bases separating them. The CDR3 bases are TGCGCCAGCAGTTCGACGGCCTCCGCCGAGCAGTACTTC. Protein: CASSSTASAEQYF.

This clone was detected a few times. The CDR3 nucleotides read TGTGCCAGCAGCTTAACAGGGGCCACCGGGGAGCTGTTTTTT. Its translation: CASSLTGATGELFF. The chain uses TRBV11-3 and TRBJ2-2; 7 nucleotides agree with TRBD1. The V and J ends lost 2 bases and 4 bases, in that order; junction bases with no gene match: 1. This CDR3 has 14 residues. CDR1 and CDR2 (germline): SGHNT, YENEEA.

CDR3 protein: CASSPWGTLDTNYGYTF. The DNA of the CDR3 is TGTGCCAGTAGCCCATGGGGGACCCTCGATACAAACTATGGCTACACCTTC. V is TRBV19 and J is TRBJ1-2; possible D gene TRBD1, 5 bases. The germline CDR1 and CDR2 sequences are LNHDA and SQIVND (reference sequence). V was clipped by 6 bases and J by 2 bases, with 22 bases between them. The CDR3 is 17 amino acids.

The J gene is TRBJ1-5, the V gene TRBV2, with D perhaps matching TRBD1 (5 bases). Germline loops: CDR1 SNHLY, CDR2 FYNNEI. V was trimmed by 7 bases and J by 7 bases, leaving 14 bases between them. This CDR3 has 13 amino acids. DNA for the CDR3: TGTGCCAGCAACGTCGTCAGGGTACAGCCCCAGCATTTT. Protein product: CASNVVRVQPQHF.

Of note for this clone: Mismatch with germline at one junction end may stem from a read error. This chain uses TRBV4-1 with TRBJ2-7; 8 nucleotides align to TRBD1. This CDR3 region has 20 residues. Germline V gene sequence: CDR1 MGHRA, CDR2 YSYEKL. The CDR3 protein is CATSPHRQGPGLTQLYEQYF. DNA for the CDR3: TGCGCCACCAGCCCACACCGACAGGGGCCAGGACTAACCCAACTCTACGAGCAGTACTTC.

This clone has only one observation. The chain couples TRBV3-1 (or the pseudogene TRBV3-2) to TRBJ2-2; no clear D. The germline V and J ends were trimmed by 1 base and 0 bases, with 9 bases remaining between them. The germline V gene has CDR1 LGHDT and CDR2 YNNKEL (reference sequence). The CDR3 totals 16 residues. The CDR3 DNA reads TGTGCCAGCAGCCAAGGTGTTAGGGCGAACACCGGGGAGCTGTTTTTT. Its protein is CASSQGVRANTGELFF.

The chain joins TRBV9 to TRBJ1-6, with D possibly TRBD1 on 6 matching bases. Germline V CDR1 and CDR2: SGDLS, YYNGEE. V dropped 2 bases and J dropped 8 bases, with 20 bases sitting between them. CDR3 length: 17 amino acids. The CDR3 reads CASSVRGDRGLYSPLHF. The CDR3 bases are TGTGCCAGCAGCGTTAGGGGGGATCGGGGGTTATATTCACCCCTCCACTTT.

The chain has TRBV5-4 and TRBJ1-5; no clear D. The CDR3 has 13 amino acids. Germline CDR1 reads SGHNT; CDR2 reads YYREEE (reference sequence). V lost 3 bases and J 3 bases, leaving 7 bases between the germline ends. The CDR3 DNA sequence: TGTGCCAGCAGCTCTTACCCCAATCAGCCCCAGCATTTT. Translated, it gives CASSSYPNQPQHF.

V gene TRBV27 combines with J gene TRBJ1-1, with D unresolved. The CDR3 extends over 15 amino acids. Germline values: CDR1 MNHEY, CDR2 SMNVEV (reference sequence). Trimming stripped 5 bases from V and 4 bases from J, with 17 bases between. The CDR3 loop reads CASSPSGLFRTEAFF. CDR3 nucleotides: TGTGCCAGCAGTCCTTCCGGGCTTTTTCGCACTGAAGCTTTCTTT.

For the CDR3, the DNA is TGTGCCAGCAGCTTGGCGGGGGGGCGTTTCAGTGAGCAGTTCTTC. Translated, it gives CASSLAGGRFSEQFF. The chain joins TRBV7-7 to TRBJ2-1, with 9 positions matching TRBD2. The CDR3 loop spans 15 amino acids. V lost 3 bases to trimming and J lost 9 bases; unmatched junction nucleotides: 9. Germline lookup yields CDR1 SSHAT and CDR2 FNYEAQ (reference sequence).